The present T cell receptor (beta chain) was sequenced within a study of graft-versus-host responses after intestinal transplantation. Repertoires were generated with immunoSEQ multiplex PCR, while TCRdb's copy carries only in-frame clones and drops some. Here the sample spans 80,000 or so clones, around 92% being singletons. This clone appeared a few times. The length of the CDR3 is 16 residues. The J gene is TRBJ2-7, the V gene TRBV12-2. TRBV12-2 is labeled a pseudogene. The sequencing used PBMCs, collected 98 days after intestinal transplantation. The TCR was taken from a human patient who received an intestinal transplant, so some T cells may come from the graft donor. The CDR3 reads CASPKGLPGRYYEQYF. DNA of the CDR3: TGTGCAAGTCCCAAGGGCCTCCCCGGACGCTACTACGAGCAGTACTTC.